These 8 T cell receptor beta chains were sequenced from one sample in a study of a mutant IDH1 vaccine in newly diagnosed glioma. Clones were sequenced by immunoSEQ multiplex PCR, and TCRdb holds only the in-frame ones, with some missing. The profile shows tens of thousands of clones, 70% to 85% of them singletons. This sample's time point: week 5, during vaccination. Every vaccination contained 300 ug of the mutant IDH1 20-mer peptide and was paired with topical imiquimod. Their antigens are not known. Sequences were derived from PBMCs, sampled from a glioma patient whose treatment included an IDH1 peptide vaccine. The receptors derive from a woman under 30 with glioma. Some clones in this sample may be carry-over from other donors' samples.

This chain connects TRBV4-3 to TRBJ1-1; 7 bases map to TRBD1. The ends lost 0 bases at V and 1 base at J; junction bases unmatched: 8. The CDR3 is made up of 17 amino acids. The germline gives CDR1 LGHNA, CDR2 YSLEER. The CDR3 here is CASSQDNPGGENTEAFF. CDR3 coding DNA: TGCGCCAGCAGCCAAGATAACCCAGGGGGAGAGAACACTGAAGCTTTCTTT.

This clone appeared a single time. The rearrangement joins TRBV7-2 to TRBJ2-2; D gene unclear. This CDR3 contains 13 residues. The ends were cut back, 5 bases at V and 1 base at J, with 5 bases in the middle. Germline V gene sequence: CDR1 SGHTA, CDR2 FQGNSA. The CDR3 spells CASSPRNTGELFF. The DNA of the CDR3 is TGTGCCAGCAGCCCTCGGAACACCGGGGAGCTGTTTTTT. Full variable domain (rest looked up from reference TRBV7-2 and TRBJ2-2): GAGVSQSPSNKVTEKGKDVELRCDPISGHTALYWYRQSLGQGLEFLIYFQGNSAPDKSGLPSDRFSAERTGGSVSTLTIQRTQQEDSAVYLCASSPRNTGELFFGEGSRLTVL.

As regards this clone: Given a much more abundant clone one base away, this may be a read error. The rearrangement joins TRBV6-5 to TRBJ1-1; D uncertain. CDR1 is MNHEY and CDR2 is SVGAGI in the germline V gene. This CDR3 region has 14 residues. Trimming took off 0 bases at V and 1 base at J, with 6 bases between the two ends. As DNA, the CDR3 is TGTGCCAGCAGTTACTCGGAGGGGAACACTGAAGCTTTCTTT. Amino acid sequence: CASSYSEGNTEAFF.

The rearrangement links TRBV23-1 to TRBJ2-5, with 9 bases aligning to TRBD2. TRBV23-1 is sorted into the ORF group, with uncertain function. The trim removed 3 bases at V and 5 bases at J, leaving 13 bases unmatched. This CDR3 comprises 17 residues. In DNA form, the CDR3 reads TGCGCCAGCAGTCATCGCAAACCTCTAGCGGGATTGGAGACCCAGTACTTC. It yields the protein CASSHRKPLAGLETQYF.

In the case of this clone: One base separates it from a far larger clone, so it is likely a read error. The same CDR3 also results from other DNA sequences found in this sample. This rearrangement joins TRBV7-9 to TRBJ1-2; perhaps TRBD1 as D (5 bases). V was pared by 1 base and J by 3 bases, with 18 bases between. The CDR3 totals 17 residues. Germline CDR1 and CDR2: SEHNR and FQNEAQ (reference sequence). The CDR3 protein is CASSLVGSGTAYYGYTF. CDR3 DNA: TGTGCCAGCAGCTTAGTTGGATCCGGGACGGCTTACTATGGCTACACCTTC.

The gene calls are TRBV29-1 and TRBJ2-1; 7 bases are shared with TRBD2. The junction had 13 bases not matched to a gene; V was cut back by 7 bases and J by 7 bases. This CDR3 is built from 14 residues. Per germline, CDR1 SQVTM and CDR2 ANQGSEA. The CDR3 DNA follows: TGCAGCGCACATTGGGGCGGGAGTTCGAATGAGCAGTTCTTC. This sequence encodes CSAHWGGSSNEQFF.

The chain employs TRBV11-3 and TRBJ1-2, with D unresolved. Germline assignment: CDR1 SGHNT and CDR2 YENEEA. This CDR3 comprises 14 residues. Trimming left V 5 bases short and J 0 bases short, with 10 bases between. The CDR3 reads CASSNVAANYGYTF. For the CDR3, the DNA is TGTGCCAGCAGCAACGTCGCGGCTAACTATGGCTACACCTTC.

The chain uses TRBV5-1 and TRBJ2-7; D remains unclear. Trimming removed 0 bases at V and 5 bases at J, with 9 bases between. Germline values: CDR1 SGHRS, CDR2 YFSETQ. The CDR3 sequence is 13 residues long. The CDR3 loop reads CASSLEVRDEQYF. The CDR3 nucleotides read TGCGCCAGCAGCTTGGAGGTCCGGGACGAGCAGTACTTC.